These 20 T cell receptor beta chains share one sample of origin, sequenced in a study of T-cell memory formation after mild COVID-19. One entry per CDR3 protein results from TCRdb running MiXCR on the 5' RACE reads. The data show roughly 190,000 distinct CDR3 sequences, with about 18% seen just once and 2.4% held by the top ten. Sequencing was done on a sample of PBMCs or a T cell subset sorted from them (not recorded which). Receptors were obtained from an adult woman who had mild COVID-19 (a few samples of this study predate the infection). Cell type and time point are not known.

J is TRBJ2-2 and V is TRBV5-1; D perhaps matches TRBD2 (7 bases). V lost 3 bases and J lost 4, with 13 bases in between. Germline CDR1 and CDR2: SGHRS and YFSETQ. The CDR3 sequence is 15 residues long. CDR3 sequence reads: CASSSGGRVTGELFF. The DNA of the CDR3 is TGCGCCAGCAGCTCGGGGGGCCGGGTCACCGGGGAGCTGTTTTTT.

This chain links TRBV5-1 with TRBJ2-5, with TRBD1 matching 8 bases. There are 16 residues in the CDR3. Trimming at V came to 0 bases and at J to 2 bases, leaving 6 bases not matched to a gene. The germline CDR1 and CDR2 sequences are SGHRS and YFSETQ. The CDR3 region is CASSLVGRDRQETQYF. CDR3 in DNA: TGCGCCAGCAGCTTGGTTGGCCGGGACAGGCAAGAGACCCAGTACTTC.

V gene TRBV19 combines with J gene TRBJ1-4, with D hard to call. This CDR3 is built from 13 residues. Trimming shortened V by 0 bases and J by 8 bases, and 7 bases separated the two germline ends. Germline loops: CDR1 LNHDA, CDR2 SQIVND (reference sequence). The chain's CDR3 is CASSIDATEKLFF. The DNA of the CDR3 is TGTGCCAGTAGTATAGACGCGACGGAAAAACTGTTTTTT. Supplemented by reference TRBV19 and TRBJ1-4, the full variable domain reads DGGITQSPKYLFRKEGQNVTLSCEQNLNHDAMYWYRQDPGQGLRLIYYSQIVNDFQKGDIAEGYSVSREKKESFPLTVTSAQKNPTAFYLCASSIDATEKLFFGSGTQLSVL.

The chain links TRBV11-3 to TRBJ2-3, with TRBD2 matching 10 bases. The germline CDR1 and CDR2 sequences are SGHNT and YENEEA. The CDR3 consists of 17 residues. V shed 1 base, J shed 1 base, and the junction held 5 bases outside the gene matches. The CDR3 DNA sequence: TGTGCCAGCAGCTTAGTTGGGGGGACTAGCGGCACAGATACGCAGTATTTT. Translation: CASSLVGGTSGTDTQYF.

This clonotype was detected only a few times. The DNA of the CDR3 is TGTGCCAGCAGCCCGGGACTAATCAATGAGCAGTTCTTC. Amino acids: CASSPGLINEQFF. This chain links TRBV7-2 with TRBJ2-1; 7 bases align to TRBD2. The V gene end was trimmed by 5 bases and the J gene end by 6 bases; junction bases not matched to a gene: 4. Per the germline V gene, CDR1 is SGHTA and CDR2 is FQGNSA. This CDR3 contains 13 residues.

This clonotype turned up a few times. The gene calls are TRBV5-1 and TRBJ2-7; D perhaps matches TRBD2 (6 bases). The V end lost 0 bases, the J end lost 4 bases, and 14 bases lay between the germline ends. The CDR3 length is 15 residues. The V gene's germline CDR1 is SGHRS and CDR2 YFSETQ. This chain's CDR3 is CASSLVGDRGYEQYF. CDR3 coding DNA: TGCGCCAGCAGCTTGGTGGGGGACCGGGGGTACGAGCAGTACTTC. Together with reference TRBV5-1 and TRBJ2-7, the CDR3 gives the full variable domain: KAGVTQTPRYLIKTRGQQVTLSCSPISGHRSVSWYQQTPGQGLQFLFEYFSETQRNKGNFPGRFSGRQFSNSRSEMNVSTLELGDSALYLCASSLVGDRGYEQYFGPGTRLTVT.

The chain uses TRBV27 and TRBJ1-1; TRBD1 might be the D (5 bases). The CDR3 loop spans 18 amino acids. Germline values: CDR1 MNHEY, CDR2 SMNVEV (reference sequence). Deletions cut 8 bases from V and 5 bases from J, with 30 bases between. This CDR3 reads CASRQGHTKDFMRTEAFF. In nucleotides, the CDR3 is TGTGCCAGCCGCCAAGGACACACTAAAGACTTTATGAGGACTGAAGCTTTCTTT.

About this clonotype: An end of the junction does not agree with germline; a read error may underlie this. V gene TRBV7-2 combines with J gene TRBJ2-4; possibly TRBD1 or TRBD2 for D (6 bases each). CDR1 and CDR2 from the germline V gene are SGHTA and FQGNSA. The CDR3 covers 18 residues. CDR3 sequence: CASSLEGGAGRSKDIQYF. The CDR3 DNA reads TGTGCCAGCAGCTTAGAGGGGGGCGCAGGGCGATCCAAAGACATTCAGTACTTC.

This clonotype was recorded a few times. CDR3 region: CSVGGLGASSGNTIYF. The DNA for the CDR3 is TGCAGCGTTGGGGGTTTGGGGGCCTCCTCTGGAAACACCATATATTTT. This chain uses TRBV29-1 with TRBJ1-3; the D gene is possibly TRBD1 (6 bases). The CDR3 sequence is 16 residues long. V lost 4 bases and J lost 0, with 16 bases in between. The germline gives CDR1 SQVTM, CDR2 ANQGSEA.

The chain combines TRBV5-1 with TRBJ1-1; no reliable D call. There are 16 residues in the CDR3. Trimming left V 0 bases short and J 0 bases short, with 12 bases between. Germline lookup yields CDR1 SGHRS and CDR2 YFSETQ. The CDR3 DNA sequence: TGCGCCAGCAGCTTGGCGTGGGAGCCCATGAACACTGAAGCTTTCTTT. Translating it yields CASSLAWEPMNTEAFF.

The genes are TRBV7-6 and TRBJ1-5; TRBD1 is a possible D gene (5 bases). Germline loops: CDR1 SGHVS, CDR2 FNYEAQ. V was pared by 1 base and J by 0 bases, with 7 bases between. This CDR3 has 15 amino acids. CDR3 protein: CASSLGQNSNQPQHF. Written as DNA, the CDR3 is TGTGCCAGCAGCTTAGGACAGAATAGCAATCAGCCCCAGCATTTT.

There are a few counts of this clonotype. J is TRBJ2-3 and V is TRBV3-1; 9 positions agree with TRBD2. V gave up 3 bases and J gave up 3 bases; unmatched junction bases: 1. Germline CDR1 reads LGHDT; CDR2 reads YNNKEL (reference sequence). The CDR3 consists of 14 residues. This CDR3 reads CASSQREGTDTQYF. The CDR3 DNA sequence: TGTGCCAGCAGCCAGCGGGAGGGGACAGATACGCAGTATTTT.

The V gene is TRBV12-3 or TRBV12-4, the J gene TRBJ1-2; D is undetermined. The CDR3 has 13 amino acids. Trimming cost V 0 bases and J 5 bases, with 7 bases left between them. This chain's CDR3 is CASSLASPYGYTF. CDR3 in DNA: TGTGCCAGCAGTTTAGCCTCCCCATATGGCTACACCTTC.

In its sample, this clonotype was seen many times. V gene TRBV27 combines with J gene TRBJ2-1; 7 bases line up with TRBD1. Trimming cost V 6 bases and J 0 bases; bases outside gene matches: 11. There are 17 residues in the CDR3. Germline assignment: CDR1 MNHEY and CDR2 SMNVEV (reference sequence). CDR3 sequence: CASSAGWGQSSYNEQFF. The DNA for the CDR3 is TGTGCCAGCAGCGCTGGGTGGGGACAGTCCTCCTACAATGAGCAGTTCTTC.

Only a few counts were recorded for this clonotype. The rearrangement links TRBV10-3 to TRBJ2-3; no firm D call. Trimming removed 6 bases at V and 1 base at J, with 8 bases between. This CDR3 has 13 amino acids. The V gene's germline CDR1 is ENHRY and CDR2 SYGVKD. CDR3 bases: TGTGCCATCAGGCCGTTTGGCACAGATACGCAGTATTTT. The encoded protein is CAIRPFGTDTQYF.

Here the CDR3 reads CASSQGFVGGEQYF. The CDR3 nucleotides are TGCGCCAGCAGCCAAGGATTTGTGGGGGGCGAGCAGTACTTC. V gene TRBV4-3 combines with J gene TRBJ2-7; TRBD2 might be the D (6 bases). The CDR3 covers 14 residues. Germline-derived CDR1 and CDR2 are LGHNA and YSLEER. Trimming left V 1 base short and J 6 bases short, with 13 bases between.

This chain joins TRBV5-1 and TRBJ2-5, with D uncertain. The germline CDR1 and CDR2 sequences are SGHRS and YFSETQ. V lost 0 bases and J lost 1, with 13 bases in between. The CDR3 runs to 16 residues. DNA for the CDR3: TGCGCCAGCAGCTTGGCCCAAGGCGGAATCCAAGAGACCCAGTACTTC. This translates into CASSLAQGGIQETQYF.

The chain links TRBV7-8 to TRBJ2-2; 7 positions agree with TRBD1. The germline gives CDR1 SGHVS, CDR2 FQNEAQ. V shed 5 bases, J shed 2 bases, and the junction held 8 bases outside the gene matches. This CDR3 has 16 residues. The CDR3 loop reads CASSPREGANTGELFF. CDR3 DNA: TGTGCCAGCAGCCCCCGAGAGGGGGCTAACACCGGGGAGCTGTTTTTT.

The chain employs TRBV20-1 and TRBJ1-1; 9 nucleotides agree with TRBD1. This CDR3 spans 14 amino acids. J gave up 2 bases and V 4 bases, and 5 bases lay outside the gene matches. The V gene's germline CDR1 is DFQATT and CDR2 SNEGSKA (reference sequence). The CDR3 loop is CSAIQGAGNTEAFF. As DNA, the CDR3 is TGCAGTGCTATACAGGGGGCTGGAAACACTGAAGCTTTCTTT.

The V call is TRBV10-1, the J call TRBJ2-7; 7 positions agree with TRBD1. V dropped 0 bases and J dropped 2; count of bases not matched to a gene: 10. The CDR3 is made up of 17 amino acids. Germline loops: CDR1 WNHNN, CDR2 SYGVQD (reference sequence). This CDR3 is CASSESMGDRYTYEQYF. The CDR3 bases are TGCGCCAGCAGTGAGTCGATGGGGGACAGATATACCTACGAGCAGTACTTC.